What follows are 18 T cell receptor beta chains derived from one specimen sequenced in a study of blood T cell repertoires in COVID-19. Method: immunoSEQ multiplex PCR; TCRdb's copy keeps in-frame clones and lacks some. In the table there are around 110,000 clones, about two thirds of which are singletons. Input material: peripheral blood. The source is a human donor with acute or convalescent COVID-19. The donor label of this sample is uncertain.

This chain uses TRBV10-1 with TRBJ2-4, with 10 bases fitting TRBD1. CDR1 and CDR2 (germline): WNHNN, SYGVQD (reference sequence). CDR3 size: 13 residues. V lost 7 bases and J lost 9; bases outside the gene matches: 6. CDR3 sequence reads: CASIATGGGIQYF. The CDR3 nucleotides are TGCGCCAGCATCGCGACAGGGGGCGGCATTCAGTACTTC.

The chain employs TRBV28 and TRBJ1-4; D may be TRBD1 (6 bases). This CDR3 spans 14 amino acids. V was shortened by 4 bases and J by 8 bases, with 14 bases between the two germline ends. Germline CDR1 and CDR2: MDHEN and SYDVKM. The CDR3 coding sequence is TGTGCCAGCAGTTCGACAGGCTCTGGGGAAAAACTGTTTTTT. Protein product: CASSSTGSGEKLFF.

This clone occurred a few times. V usage is TRBV5-4 and J usage is TRBJ1-3; D may be TRBD1 (5 bases). This CDR3 contains 15 residues. V was clipped by 4 bases and J by 0 bases, with 11 bases between them. Germline V gene sequence: CDR1 SGHNT, CDR2 YYREEE (reference sequence). CDR3 in DNA: TGTGCCAGCAGCCCGGGGGGGGTCTCTGGAAACACCATATATTTT. Residues: CASSPGGVSGNTIYF. The full variable domain, completed using reference TRBV5-4 and TRBJ1-3, is ETGVTQSPTHLIKTRGQQVTLRCSSQSGHNTVSWYQQALGQGPQFIFQYYREEENGRGNFPPRFSGLQFPNYSSELNVNALELDDSALYLCASSPGGVSGNTIYFGEGSWLTVV.

The rearrangement links TRBV2 to TRBJ2-2; possibly TRBD1 for D (5 bases). The CDR3 is 13 residues long. Trimming stripped 7 bases from V and 0 bases from J, with 6 bases between. Germline loops: CDR1 SNHLY, CDR2 FYNNEI. DNA of the CDR3: TGTGCCAGCACCAGGGCGAACACCGGGGAGCTGTTTTTT. Its translation is CASTRANTGELFF.

V is TRBV4-2 and J is TRBJ1-4; weak D call: TRBD1 (5 bases). The CDR3 runs 17 residues. Germline CDR1 LGHNA, CDR2 YNFKEQ. The V end lost 2 bases, the J end lost 3 bases, and 16 bases lay between the germline ends. CDR3 sequence (DNA): TGTGCCAGCAGCCAAAAGCTCTGGGGGGGACCTAATGAAAAACTGTTTTTT. Translation: CASSQKLWGGPNEKLFF.

This chain connects TRBV24-1 to TRBJ1-6; D may be TRBD1 (6 bases). The germline V gene has CDR1 KGHDR and CDR2 SFDVKD. The CDR3 has 16 residues. Trimming pared 3 bases from V and 7 bases from J, leaving 15 bases between. In DNA form, the CDR3 reads TGTGCCACCAGTGATCCCCGAGGGGGGGGGAATTCACCCCTCCACTTT. The encoded protein is CATSDPRGGGNSPLHF.

The rearrangement joins TRBV7-2 to TRBJ2-3; 9 bases are a match to TRBD2. Trimming took 0 bases from V and 7 from J; bases not matched to a gene: 8. Germline V gene data show CDR1 as SGHTA and CDR2 as FQGNSA. The CDR3 has 16 residues. CDR3: CASSLAVLRGGHTQYF. The CDR3 DNA sequence: TGTGCCAGCAGCTTAGCCGTTCTGCGGGGGGGCCATACGCAGTATTTT.

The chain couples TRBV2 to TRBJ1-2; D ambiguous. Trimming shortened V by 6 bases and J by 2 bases, and 7 bases separated the two germline ends. The germline V gene has CDR1 SNHLY and CDR2 FYNNEI. This CDR3 has 12 amino acids. The CDR3 sequence is CASRARNYGYTF. Here the CDR3 DNA reads TGTGCCAGCAGGGCCAGGAACTATGGCTACACCTTC. The full variable domain, its missing parts supplied by reference TRBV2 and TRBJ1-2, is EPEVTQTPSHQVTQMGQEVILRCVPISNHLYFYWYRQILGQKVEFLVSFYNNEISEKSEIFDDQFSVERPDGSNFTLKIRSTKLEDSAMYFCASRARNYGYTFGSGTRLTVV.

The rearrangement uses TRBV19 and TRBJ1-5; D may be TRBD1 (6 bases). The CDR3 spans 16 residues. Germline V gene sequence: CDR1 LNHDA, CDR2 SQIVND (reference sequence). With 3 bases removed from V and 5 bases from J, the gap between germline ends came to 17 bases. The CDR3 region has the DNA TGTGCCAGTAGTATTTACAGGGACCCACAACATCAGCCCCAGCATTTT. Protein: CASSIYRDPQHQPQHF.

The V call is TRBV7-9, the J call TRBJ1-2, with TRBD1 matching 7 bases. Germline-derived CDR1 and CDR2 are SEHNR and FQNEAQ (reference sequence). V lost 4 bases to trimming and J lost 3 bases; unmatched junction nucleotides: 2. There are 13 residues in the CDR3. The CDR3 region has the DNA TGTGCCAGCAGCTCTACAGGGGACTATGGCTACACCTTC. Translation gives CASSSTGDYGYTF.

The J gene is TRBJ1-6, the V gene TRBV6-1, with D maybe TRBD1 (5 bases). The CDR3 sequence is 15 residues long. Germline assignment: CDR1 MNHNS and CDR2 SASEGT. Between the trimmed V and J ends, which lost 6 bases and 0 bases, there was a span of 9 bases. CDR3 nucleotide sequence: TGTGCCAGCAGGATAGACAGCTCCTATAATTCACCCCTCCACTTT. Translation gives CASRIDSSYNSPLHF.

The sample holds a few counts of this clone. The chain carries TRBV9 and TRBJ2-3, with unresolved D. Germline lookup yields CDR1 SGDLS and CDR2 YYNGEE. This CDR3 is built from 13 residues. V was trimmed by 4 bases and J by 6 bases, leaving 12 bases between them. DNA for the CDR3: TGTGCCAGCAGCCCTCAGGTGGCGGATACGCAGTATTTT. This translates into CASSPQVADTQYF.

This clone was recorded once. V is TRBV6-6 and J is TRBJ1-2; 7 positions match TRBD1. V lost 0 bases and J lost 2; bases outside the gene matches: 3. The CDR3 has 15 residues. CDR1 and CDR2 from the germline V gene are MNHNY and SVGAGI (reference sequence). CDR3 DNA: TGTGCCAGCAGTTACTCGGAAGGGGGCAACTATGGCTACACCTTC. Translation gives CASSYSEGGNYGYTF.

The chain has TRBV7-2 and TRBJ1-2, with D perhaps matching TRBD1 (5 bases). Germline loops: CDR1 SGHTA, CDR2 FQGNSA. CDR3 size: 17 residues. V shed 1 base and J shed 7 bases, with 22 bases lying between them. CDR3 sequence (DNA): TGTGCCAGCAGCTTAGGGGCGGTACGGGGGGTTAGGGCTGGCTACACCTTC. This translates into CASSLGAVRGVRAGYTF.

The gene calls are TRBV7-2 and TRBJ2-5; the match to TRBD2 covers 12 bases. The germline CDR1 and CDR2 sequences are SGHTA and FQGNSA. CDR3 length equals 16 residues. The J segment lost 2 bases and the V segment lost 5 bases, leaving 6 bases of the junction unmatched. In DNA, the CDR3 is TGTGCCAGCAGCCGGACTAGCGGGGCTACACAAGAGACCCAGTACTTC. As protein: CASSRTSGATQETQYF.

DNA for the CDR3: TGTGCCAGCAGCCAAATACTGCTCTCCTACAATGAGCAGTTCTTC. This translates into CASSQILLSYNEQFF. The chain is built from TRBV11-2 and TRBJ2-1; no reliable D call. CDR1 SGHAT and CDR2 FQNNGV come from the germline V gene. Trimming removed 5 bases at V and 0 bases at J, with 11 bases between. This CDR3 is 15 amino acids long. Combining the CDR3 with reference TRBV11-2 and TRBJ2-1 gives the whole variable domain EAGVAQSPRYKIIEKRQSVAFWCNPISGHATLYWYQQILGQGPKLLIQFQNNGVVDDSQLPKDRFSAERLKGVDSTLKIQPAKLEDSAVYLCASSQILLSYNEQFFGPGTRLTVL.

The CDR3 is CASSKGQFRDQPQHF. The CDR3 nucleotides read TGTGCCAGCAGCAAAGGACAGTTTCGCGATCAGCCCCAGCATTTT. The chain uses TRBV5-5 and TRBJ1-5, with D maybe TRBD1 (6 bases). Germline V gene sequence: CDR1 SGHKS, CDR2 YYEKEE (reference sequence). V lost 4 bases to trimming and J lost 5 bases, with 16 bases between them. There are 15 residues in the CDR3. Variable domain in full (rest from reference TRBV5-5 and TRBJ1-5): DAGVTQSPTHLIKTRGQQVTLRCSPISGHKSVSWYQQVLGQGPQFIFQYYEKEERGRGNFPDRFSARQFPNYSSELNVNALLLGDSALYLCASSKGQFRDQPQHFGDGTRLSIL.

The V call is TRBV12-3 or TRBV12-4, the J call TRBJ2-2; 7 bases are shared with TRBD2. V lost 2 bases to trimming and J lost 8 bases; unmatched junction nucleotides: 2. CDR3 length: 13 residues. For the CDR3, the DNA is TGTGCCAGCAGTTTACGGGGACTAGGGGAGCTGTTTTTT. As protein: CASSLRGLGELFF.